This record looks at one TCR beta chain sequence and its context. Germline CDR1 SGHNT, CDR2 YYREEE (reference sequence). With 4 bases removed from V and 6 bases from J, the gap between germline ends came to 19 bases. The CDR3 spans 15 residues. The data belong to a study of blood T cell repertoires in COVID-19. Study background: Samples representing acute and convalescent COVID-19 were sourced from the United States, Italy and Spain. From T cells, B-cell-depleted T cells, or PBMCs came the material, which was cDNA or gDNA.

Authors' methods: Reference gene primer amplification in the assay estimated nucleated cell counts. The method was immunoSEQ multiplex PCR; TCRdb's version includes in-frame clones alone and lacks a portion of them. The V and J calls and clone size come from that table; D and trimming were worked out from the DNA. The sample consists of about 190,000 clones, approximately 79% of them appearing once. This TCR came from a man in his sixties with active or convalescent COVID-19. The gene calls are TRBV5-4 and TRBJ1-1; maybe TRBD1 (6 bases). Input material: peripheral blood. CDR3 loop: CASSRLQTGIPEAFF. The CDR3 bases are TGTGCCAGCAGCCGCTTACAAACAGGGATCCCTGAAGCTTTCTTT.